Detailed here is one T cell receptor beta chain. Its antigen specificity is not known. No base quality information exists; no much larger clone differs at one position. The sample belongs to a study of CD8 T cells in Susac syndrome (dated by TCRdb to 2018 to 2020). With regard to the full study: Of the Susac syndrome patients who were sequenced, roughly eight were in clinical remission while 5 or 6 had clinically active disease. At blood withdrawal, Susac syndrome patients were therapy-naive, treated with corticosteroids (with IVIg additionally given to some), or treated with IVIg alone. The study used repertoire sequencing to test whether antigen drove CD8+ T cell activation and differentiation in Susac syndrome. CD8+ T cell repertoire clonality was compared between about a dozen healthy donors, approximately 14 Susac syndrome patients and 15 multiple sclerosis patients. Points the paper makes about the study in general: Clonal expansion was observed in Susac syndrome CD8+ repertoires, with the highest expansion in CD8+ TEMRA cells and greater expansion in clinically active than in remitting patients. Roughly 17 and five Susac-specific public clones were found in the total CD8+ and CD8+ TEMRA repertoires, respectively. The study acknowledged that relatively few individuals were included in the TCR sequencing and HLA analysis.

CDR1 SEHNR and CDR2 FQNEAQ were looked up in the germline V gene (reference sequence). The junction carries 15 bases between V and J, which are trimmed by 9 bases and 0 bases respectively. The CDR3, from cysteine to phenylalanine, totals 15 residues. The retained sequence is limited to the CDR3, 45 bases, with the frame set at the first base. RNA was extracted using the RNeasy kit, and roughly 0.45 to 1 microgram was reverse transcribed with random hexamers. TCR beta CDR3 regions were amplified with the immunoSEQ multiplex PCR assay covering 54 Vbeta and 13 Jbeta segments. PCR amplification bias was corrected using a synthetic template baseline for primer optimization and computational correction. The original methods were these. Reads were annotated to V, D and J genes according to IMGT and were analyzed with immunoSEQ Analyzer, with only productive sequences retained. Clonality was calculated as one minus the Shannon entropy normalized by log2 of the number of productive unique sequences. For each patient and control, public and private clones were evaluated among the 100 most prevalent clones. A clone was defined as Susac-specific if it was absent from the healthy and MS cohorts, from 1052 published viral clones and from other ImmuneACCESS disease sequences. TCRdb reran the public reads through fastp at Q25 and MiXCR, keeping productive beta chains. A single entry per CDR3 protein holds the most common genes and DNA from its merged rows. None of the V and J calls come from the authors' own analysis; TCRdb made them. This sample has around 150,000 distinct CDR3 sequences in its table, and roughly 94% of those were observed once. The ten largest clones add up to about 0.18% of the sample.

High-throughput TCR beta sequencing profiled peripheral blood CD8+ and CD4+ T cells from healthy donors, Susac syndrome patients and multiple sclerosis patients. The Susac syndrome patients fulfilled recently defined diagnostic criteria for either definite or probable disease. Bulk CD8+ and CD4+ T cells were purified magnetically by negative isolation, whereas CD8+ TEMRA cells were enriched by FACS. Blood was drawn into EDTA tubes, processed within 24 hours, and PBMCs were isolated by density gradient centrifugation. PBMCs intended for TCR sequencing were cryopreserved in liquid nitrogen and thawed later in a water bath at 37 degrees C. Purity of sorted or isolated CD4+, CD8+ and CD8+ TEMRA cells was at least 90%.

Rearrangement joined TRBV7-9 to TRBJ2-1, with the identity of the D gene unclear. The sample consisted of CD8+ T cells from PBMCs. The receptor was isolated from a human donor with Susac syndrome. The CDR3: CASAHVEGSYNEQFF. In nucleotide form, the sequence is TGTGCCAGTGCACACGTCGAAGGCTCCTACAATGAGCAGTTCTTC.